A single T cell receptor beta chain is shown here with its context. Its target is not known. The record originates from a study of blood T cells in healthy people across ages. Combining a sample-barcoded 5' primer with a J-beta primer mix, a second PCR ran for about 7 to 12 cycles. From the 5' RACE reads, TCRdb called clonotypes with MiXCR, one entry per CDR3 protein. Of about 1.8 million distinct CDR3 sequences listed, 40% to 55% are singletons. Germline assignment: CDR1 MNHEY and CDR2 SMNVEV (reference sequence). The CDR3 length is 13 residues. The J segment lost 1 base and the V segment lost 9 bases, leaving 5 bases of the junction unmatched. Study conclusions and caveats: Because sorting was not performed, PBMCs prevented conclusive naive versus antigen-experienced comparison.

The specimen sequenced was blood. V and J are TRBV27 and TRBJ2-5; 7 nucleotides match TRBD2. The sequence was collected from a woman aged 40-49 years in good health. CDR3 coding DNA: TGTGCCAGGTCTTGGGGGGGCCAAGAGACCCAGTACTTC. This encodes CARSWGGQETQYF.